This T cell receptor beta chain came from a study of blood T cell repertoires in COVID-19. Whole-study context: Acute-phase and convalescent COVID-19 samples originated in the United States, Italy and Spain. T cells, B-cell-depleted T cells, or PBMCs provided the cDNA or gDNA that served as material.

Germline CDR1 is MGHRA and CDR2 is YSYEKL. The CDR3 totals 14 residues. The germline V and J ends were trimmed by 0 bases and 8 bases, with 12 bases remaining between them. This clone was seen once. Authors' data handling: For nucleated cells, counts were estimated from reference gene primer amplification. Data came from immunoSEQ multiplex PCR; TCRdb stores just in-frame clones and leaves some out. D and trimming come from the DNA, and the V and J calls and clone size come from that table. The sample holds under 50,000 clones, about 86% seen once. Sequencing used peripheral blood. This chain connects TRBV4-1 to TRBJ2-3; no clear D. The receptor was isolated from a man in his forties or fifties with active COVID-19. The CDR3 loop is CASSQEIWQVTQYF. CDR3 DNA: TGCGCCAGCAGCCAAGAAATATGGCAAGTTACGCAGTATTTT.